This T cell receptor beta chain was retrieved from a study of regulatory T cells in long-lasting Graves disease. The study, taken as a whole, reports: Only peripheral blood was studied, not thyroid tissue.

In its sample, this clonotype was seen a few times. Antigen unknown. CDR3-region Arm-PCR and iRepertoire HTBI primers produced the TCR beta libraries. TCRdb reprocessed the multiplex PCR reads with MiXCR, giving one entry per CDR3 protein. Among around 250,000 distinct CDR3 sequences listed, 15% to 20% were seen once. Time point denoted: newly diagnosed GD, antithyroid drugs for less than 3 months. Following extraction of RNA from PBMCs, that RNA was used to make the TCR library. The authors diagnosed Graves' disease using American Thyroid Association guidelines. V lost 0 bases and J 4 bases, leaving 13 bases between the germline ends. This CDR3 spans 16 amino acids. Germline CDR1 reads SGHVS; CDR2 reads FNYEAQ. The sample also formed part of further work on T cells in Graves' hyperthyroidism and ophthalmopathy. That source reports: RT-PCR in the first round (using the HTBI primer set) targeted the TCR CDR3.

The sample was peripheral blood mononuclear cells (PBMCs), taken at new diagnosis, from a patient treated with antithyroid drugs. The source of this sequence is a woman aged 30 to 39 with Graves disease. The V gene is TRBV7-6, the J gene TRBJ1-3; D remains ambiguous. The CDR3, as DNA: TGTGCCAGCAGCTTAGCGTCAAGGGCGAGGGGAAACACCATATATTTT. It translates to CASSLASRARGNTIYF.